These 13 T cell receptor beta chains were sequenced from one sample in a study of CD8+CD57+ T cells in acquired aplastic anemia. Profiling of TCR beta VDJ combinations and CDR3 sequences used genomic DNA as template. Via MiXCR, TCRdb re-called the reads, giving one row per CDR3 protein. Here the sample spans a few hundred thousand distinct CDR3 sequences, 65% to 80% being singletons. The sample taken for sequencing was sorted CD4+, CD8+, or CD8+CD57+ T cells (not recorded which) from PBMCs. The receptors originated from a human donor in good health, serving as a control.

V is TRBV7-8 and J is TRBJ1-3, with 7 bases identical to TRBD1. The V gene's germline CDR1 is SGHVS and CDR2 FQNEAQ. V shed 3 bases and J 3 bases; nucleotides not matched to a gene: 5. CDR3 length: 15 residues. The CDR3 loop reads CASSFGSGGGNTIYF. CDR3 in DNA: TGTGCCAGCAGCTTTGGGTCAGGGGGTGGAAACACCATATATTTT.

V gene TRBV7-4 combines with J gene TRBJ2-7; no clear D gene. V was shortened by 6 bases and J by 3 bases, with 12 bases between the two germline ends. The CDR3 loop spans 13 amino acids. Per germline, CDR1 SGHVT and CDR2 SQSDAQ. CDR3 DNA: TGTGCCAGCAGTCTTGGACGGAGCTACGAGCAGTACGTC. It codes for CASSLGRSYEQYV.

Worth noting for this clonotype: The CDR3 does not close with the conserved phenylalanine or tryptophan, likely indicating a read error. The chain joins TRBV9 to TRBJ2-3; D is ambiguous. Germline CDR1 is SGDLS and CDR2 is YYNGEE. CDR3 length: 10 amino acids. The ends were cut back, 7 bases at V and 8 bases at J, with 8 bases in the middle. CDR3 loop: CASGSGTQYL. DNA of the CDR3: TGTGCCAGCGGCTCAGGTACGCAGTATTTA.

This clonotype was recorded many times. The rearrangement uses TRBV19 and TRBJ2-3, with TRBD1 identical over 9 bases. Germline V gene lookup returns CDR1 LNHDA and CDR2 SQIVND (reference sequence). The CDR3 has 15 residues. J was trimmed by 0 bases and V by 5 bases; bases with no gene match: 3. This chain's CDR3 is CASSAGTGSTDTQYF. The CDR3 DNA sequence: TGTGCCAGTAGTGCCGGGACAGGGAGCACAGATACGCAGTATTTT.

The genes are TRBV12-3 or TRBV12-4 and TRBJ2-2; D is possibly TRBD1 (5 bases). CDR3 length: 14 residues. As DNA, the CDR3 is TGTGCTACCATGGTAGGGGTGAACACCGGGGAGCTGTTTTTT. This gives the protein CATMVGVNTGELFF.

Concerning this clonotype: The germline gene is not matched at one end of the junction; a read error may be the cause. The gene calls are TRBV9 and TRBJ2-7, with D perhaps TRBD1 (5 bases). Gene TRBJ2-5 matches the end of the DNA better, so the J call may be wrong. Per germline, CDR1 SGDLS and CDR2 YYNGEE. CDR3 length equals 14 residues. This CDR3 reads CACSPGHHQETQYF. The CDR3 DNA follows: TGTGCCTGCAGCCCCGGACACCATCAAGAGACCCAGTACTTC.

This chain connects TRBV7-9 to TRBJ2-3, with 9 bases matching TRBD2. The CDR3 covers 16 residues. After removal of 6 bases from V and 3 bases from J, the junction contained 10 bases not matched to a gene. Germline V gene data show CDR1 as SEHNR and CDR2 as FQNEAQ (reference sequence). CDR3 DNA sequence: TGTGCCAGCAGTTTGTCCGGGACTAGCAAAACAGATACGCAGTATTTT. It translates to CASSLSGTSKTDTQYF.

This rearrangement joins TRBV7-6 to TRBJ2-3; a weak D match, TRBD2 (6 bases). Germline CDR1 and CDR2: SGHVS and FNYEAQ. The CDR3 contains 15 residues. Trimming took off 4 bases at V and 2 bases at J, with 13 bases between the two ends. The CDR3 protein is CASSSYAGPTDTQYF. The CDR3 DNA sequence: TGTGCCAGCAGCTCATACGCGGGGCCCACAGATACGCAGTATTTT. Combining the CDR3 with reference TRBV7-6 and TRBJ2-3 gives the whole variable domain GAGVSQSPRYKVTKRGQDVALRCDPISGHVSLYWYRQALGQGPEFLTYFNYEAQQDKSGLPNDRFSAERPEGSISTLTIQRTEQRDSAMYRCASSSYAGPTDTQYFGPGTRLTVL.

The chain combines TRBV29-1 with TRBJ2-2; 7 bases are a match to TRBD1. The V gene end was trimmed by 7 bases and the J gene end by 1 base; junction bases not matched to a gene: 6. This CDR3 has 14 residues. The V gene's germline CDR1 is SQVTM and CDR2 ANQGSEA. The CDR3 is CSATGTVNTGELFF. CDR3 DNA: TGCAGCGCCACCGGGACAGTGAACACCGGGGAGCTGTTTTTT.

A word on this clonotype: At one end the junction does not follow the germline gene, possibly because of a read error. The chain links TRBV7-2 to TRBJ2-7, with a tentative D call TRBD2 (5 bases). The CDR3 length is 14 residues. Germline V gene sequence: CDR1 SGHTA, CDR2 FQGNSA. The CDR3 sequence is CASSPGIEADTQYF. The CDR3 DNA sequence: TGTGCCAGCAGCCCGGGAATAGAAGCAGATACGCAGTATTTC.

Note on this clonotype: A read error is possible here, since a much larger clone lies one base away. The chain combines TRBV19 with TRBJ2-1, with TRBD1 matching 10 bases. V was pared by 4 bases and J by 5 bases, with 14 bases of the junction left unmatched. The CDR3 covers 18 residues. Germline lookup yields CDR1 LNHDA and CDR2 SQIVND (reference sequence). CDR3 in amino acids: CASSTTGTGVGVNNEQFF. Written as DNA, the CDR3 is TGTGCCAGTAGTACCACCGGGACAGGGGTGGGAGTTAACAATGAGCAGTTCTTC.

This clonotype was seen a single time. CDR3: CSARLSADTQYF. DNA of the CDR3: TGCAGTGCGAGGTTATCGGCAGATACGCAGTATTTT. The chain joins TRBV20-1 to TRBJ2-3, with D unclear. Germline V lookup: CDR1 DFQATT, CDR2 SNEGSKA (reference sequence). The CDR3 spans 12 residues. V lost 6 bases and J 4 bases, leaving 11 bases between the germline ends.

This chain connects TRBV7-8 to TRBJ1-5; D gene uncertain. CDR1 SGHVS and CDR2 FQNEAQ come from the germline V gene. This CDR3 has 13 amino acids. V was clipped by 6 bases and J by 13 bases, with 19 bases between them. In DNA form, the CDR3 reads TGTGCCAGCAGTGTTTGGTGGAATCGGCCGCAGCATTTT. Protein sequence: CASSVWWNRPQHF.